Following are 30 T cell receptor beta chains from one sample sequenced in a study of STAT3 mutations in large granular lymphocyte leukemia. Study results and limitations: Every T-cell large granular lymphocyte leukemia patient had at least one immunodominant TCR beta clonotype.

Antigen specificity for these receptors is unknown. Measured with immunoSEQ multiplex PCR; TCRdb has only the in-frame clones, and not every one. The profile shows under 35,000 clones, roughly 86% of them singletons. Sequencing was performed on peripheral blood mononuclear cells. These receptors all come from a man in his sixties with T-cell large granular lymphocyte leukemia. Some clones in this sample may be carry-over from other donors' samples.

The CDR3 region has the DNA TGTGCCAGCATGGCCGGTCCCTACGAGCAGTACTTC. Amino acid sequence: CASMAGPYEQYF. This chain links TRBV5-5 with TRBJ2-7; the D is unclear. Trimming stripped 6 bases from V and 2 bases from J, with 9 bases between. The CDR3 covers 12 residues. Germline assignment: CDR1 SGHKS and CDR2 YYEKEE (reference sequence).

The sample holds a few counts of this clone. The genes are TRBV7-9 and TRBJ1-1, with D unclear. The CDR3 length is 14 residues. The V and J ends lost 5 bases and 3 bases respectively, with 13 bases between them. CDR1 and CDR2 (germline): SEHNR, FQNEAQ (reference sequence). CDR3 protein: CASSELDPYTEAFF. In nucleotides, the CDR3 is TGTGCCAGCAGCGAACTAGACCCCTACACTGAAGCTTTCTTT.

The V gene is TRBV6-1, the J gene TRBJ1-1; D remains ambiguous. The CDR3 is 14 residues long. Germline CDR1 is MNHNS and CDR2 is SASEGT. Trimming left V 2 bases short and J 2 bases short, with 9 bases between. The CDR3 DNA sequence: TGTGCCAGCAGTGAAAGGGTACACAACACTGAAGCTTTCTTT. Translation gives CASSERVHNTEAFF.

This clone showed up just a few times. The chain joins TRBV4-2 to TRBJ2-1; D remains ambiguous. Germline CDR1 reads LGHNA; CDR2 reads YNFKEQ. The CDR3 has 12 residues. Trimming removed 1 base from V and 8 bases from J, with 6 bases in between. The CDR3 bases are TGTGCCAGCAGCCAAGGGAGAGATGAGCAGTTCTTC. Its protein product is CASSQGRDEQFF.

This clone appeared a few times. J is TRBJ1-6 and V is TRBV5-1, with D maybe TRBD1 (6 bases). The germline CDR1 and CDR2 sequences are SGHRS and YFSETQ. This CDR3 contains 14 residues. Trimming removed 3 bases at V and 7 bases at J, with 11 bases between. CDR3 sequence reads: CASSSGQSNSPLHF. The CDR3 DNA sequence: TGCGCCAGCAGCTCTGGACAGAGCAATTCACCCCTCCACTTT.

The chain uses TRBV15 and TRBJ1-2; D is perhaps TRBD1 (6 bases). From germline, CDR1 is LNHNV and CDR2 YYDKDF (reference sequence). The CDR3 sequence is 14 residues long. The V end was cut by 0 bases, the J end by 5 bases, with 10 bases between. CDR3 sequence reads: CATSRDGQGYGYTF. For the CDR3, the DNA is TGTGCCACCAGCAGAGATGGGCAGGGGTATGGCTACACCTTC.

The chain links TRBV12-5 to TRBJ1-1, with a weak D call TRBD1 (6 bases). The germline gives CDR1 LGHNT, CDR2 FRNRAP. V was clipped by 7 bases and J by 4 bases, with 13 bases between them. CDR3 size: 13 residues. The CDR3 region has the DNA TGTGCTAGTGACGAGACAGGAATCACTGAAGCTTTCTTT. Protein product: CASDETGITEAFF.

The chain employs TRBV5-1 and TRBJ1-2; D perhaps matches TRBD1 (5 bases). Trimming shortened V by 3 bases and J by 1 base, and 13 bases separated the two germline ends. CDR3 length equals 15 residues. Germline assignment: CDR1 SGHRS and CDR2 YFSETQ. The CDR3 reads CASSSSGALNYGYTF. The CDR3 nucleotides read TGCGCCAGCAGCTCATCCGGGGCCCTTAACTATGGCTACACCTTC.

The gene calls are TRBV28 and TRBJ2-5; 9 nucleotides align to TRBD1. Unmatched junction bases numbered 8, after V lost 8 bases and J lost 4 bases. The CDR3 has 14 residues. CDR1 is MDHEN and CDR2 is SYDVKM in the germline V gene. The DNA for the CDR3 is TGTGCCAGCTGCCGACAGGGGGGAGGAGAGACCCAGTACTTC. Protein sequence: CASCRQGGGETQYF. Looking up the rest from reference TRBV28 and TRBJ2-5 gives the full variable domain: DVKVTQSSRYLVKRTGEKVFLECVQDMDHENMFWYRQDPGLGLRLIYFSYDVKMKEKGDIPEGYSVSREKKERFSLILESASTNQTSMYLCASCRQGGGETQYFGPGTRLLVL.

The chain links TRBV29-1 to TRBJ2-7; a weak D match, TRBD2 (7 bases). The CDR3 length is 12 residues. Germline CDR1 SQVTM, CDR2 ANQGSEA. The germline V and J ends were trimmed by 6 bases and 2 bases, with 11 bases remaining between them. CDR3 sequence (DNA): TGCAGCGTAGGGGGGGGGCCCTACGAGCAGTACTTC. Translated: CSVGGGPYEQYF.

This clone has a single count. The chain joins TRBV19 to TRBJ2-2, with D unclear. The CDR3 has 12 residues. With 11 bases removed from V and 2 bases from J, the gap between germline ends came to 9 bases. Germline V CDR1 and CDR2: LNHDA, SQIVND (reference sequence). CDR3 protein: CASHTNTGELFF. For the CDR3, the DNA is TGTGCCTCACACACCAACACCGGGGAGCTGTTTTTT.

Only one count was recorded for this clone. This sequence joins TRBV19 and TRBJ2-1, with TRBD1 matching 9 bases. The CDR3 is made up of 16 amino acids. Germline V gene sequence: CDR1 LNHDA, CDR2 SQIVND (reference sequence). The J segment lost 3 bases and the V segment lost 2 bases, leaving 5 bases of the junction unmatched. The CDR3 loop reads CASSILGQGIYNEQFF. CDR3 nucleotides: TGTGCCAGTAGTATATTGGGACAGGGTATCTACAATGAGCAGTTCTTC.

This chain joins TRBV7-9 and TRBJ2-7, with D unclear. The ends were cut back, 3 bases at V and 2 bases at J, with 5 bases in the middle. This CDR3 comprises 12 residues. Germline-derived CDR1 and CDR2 are SEHNR and FQNEAQ (reference sequence). CDR3: CASSFIAYEQYF. CDR3 nucleotides: TGTGCCAGCAGCTTCATCGCCTACGAGCAGTACTTC.

This clone was detected a few times. J is TRBJ2-7 and V is TRBV5-6; 9 positions agree with TRBD1. The CDR3 is made up of 16 amino acids. Germline CDR1 is SGHDT and CDR2 is YYEEEE. Germline trimming cut 0 bases from V and 5 bases from J; bases unmatched to any gene: 9. DNA of the CDR3: TGTGCCAGCAGCTTGGCCCGCGGGACAGGGTTTCACGAGCAGTACTTC. Its translation is CASSLARGTGFHEQYF.

This chain connects TRBV6-1 to TRBJ2-7; no definite D call. Trimming pared 4 bases from V and 3 bases from J, leaving 7 bases between. Per the germline V gene, CDR1 is MNHNS and CDR2 is SASEGT. The CDR3 contains 12 residues. CDR3: CASSVHSYEQYF. In DNA, the CDR3 is TGTGCCAGCAGTGTACACAGCTACGAGCAGTACTTC.

The rearrangement uses TRBV6-1 and TRBJ2-7; D ambiguous. Trimming removed 5 bases at V and 4 bases at J, with 12 bases between. The CDR3 runs to 13 residues. Germline-derived CDR1 and CDR2 are MNHNS and SASEGT. The CDR3 region has the DNA TGTGCCAGCAGTCCCGAGGACCTTTACGAGCAGTACTTC. Translating gives CASSPEDLYEQYF.

This chain uses TRBV5-1 with TRBJ1-1; 7 positions match TRBD1. The CDR3 contains 15 residues. Trimming at V came to 5 bases and at J to 4 bases, leaving 11 bases not matched to a gene. CDR1 is SGHRS and CDR2 is YFSETQ in the germline V gene. CDR3: CASRLQGPGFTEAFF. In nucleotides, the CDR3 is TGCGCCAGCAGGCTACAGGGGCCTGGGTTCACTGAAGCTTTCTTT.

The J gene is TRBJ1-2, the V gene TRBV10-3, with 7 nucleotides matching TRBD1. Trimming at V came to 0 bases and at J to 6 bases, leaving 10 bases not matched to a gene. Per germline, CDR1 ENHRY and CDR2 SYGVKD. The CDR3 consists of 16 residues. The CDR3 region has the DNA TGTGCCATCAGTGAGTCGGGAGCAGGGGGTAGCCATGGCTACACCTTC. Its protein product is CAISESGAGGSHGYTF.

The chain employs TRBV6-6 and TRBJ2-7, with 7 bases identical to TRBD1. V trimming: 5 bases; J trimming: 2 bases; junction bases outside the gene matches: 6. The CDR3 is 14 amino acids. Looked up from germline, CDR1 is MNHNY and CDR2 is SVGAGI (reference sequence). The CDR3, as DNA: TGTGCCAGCAGTGACAGGGCCCCTACCTACGAGCAGTACTTC. Its protein product is CASSDRAPTYEQYF.

The chain uses TRBV4-3 and TRBJ1-5, with D hard to call. CDR1 LGHNA and CDR2 YSLEER come from the germline V gene. The V end lost 1 base, the J end lost 0 bases, and 7 bases lay between the germline ends. There are 15 residues in the CDR3. The CDR3 region has the DNA TGCGCCAGCAGCCAAGGTCGAGGTAGCAATCAGCCCCAGCATTTT. It yields the protein CASSQGRGSNQPQHF.

This clone showed up just once. The CDR3 DNA is TGTGCCAGTAGTAGCCGGGACGGGAATGAAAAACTGTTTTTT. Amino acid sequence: CASSSRDGNEKLFF. The J gene is TRBJ1-4, the V gene TRBV19; maybe TRBD1 (5 bases). The germline V and J ends were trimmed by 4 bases and 5 bases, with 11 bases remaining between them. CDR3 size: 14 residues. Germline V lookup: CDR1 LNHDA, CDR2 SQIVND (reference sequence).

The chain recombines TRBV19 with TRBJ1-6, with 7 bases identical to TRBD1. The germline V gene has CDR1 LNHDA and CDR2 SQIVND (reference sequence). V lost 10 bases and J lost 5; bases outside the gene matches: 11. The CDR3 covers 15 residues. CDR3 bases: TGTGCCACCAGAGGGGGCGGAACCCATAATTCACCCCTCCACTTT. This translates into CATRGGGTHNSPLHF.

The chain employs TRBV6-5 and TRBJ2-5, with D perhaps being TRBD1 or TRBD2 (5 bases each). Germline CDR1 reads MNHEY; CDR2 reads SVGAGI. The CDR3 has 15 amino acids. Trimming took off 6 bases at V and 4 bases at J, with 18 bases between the two ends. The CDR3 DNA follows: TGTGCCAGCAGCCGACCGGGACCTGGAGGAGAGACCCAGTACTTC. Its translation: CASSRPGPGGETQYF.

Concerning this clone itself: One end of the junction fails to match germline, which may point to a read error. The chain carries TRBV4-3 and TRBJ2-5, with D perhaps given as TRBD1 or TRBD2 (5 bases each). Looked up from germline, CDR1 is LGHNA and CDR2 is YSLEER. There are 10 residues in the CDR3. The CDR3 here is CASSQGGNNF. CDR3 coding DNA: TGCGCCAGCAGCCAAGGGGGGAATAACTTC.

The V call is TRBV7-3, the J call TRBJ2-1; 7 bases match TRBD2. J was trimmed by 10 bases and V by 4 bases; bases with no gene match: 4. The CDR3 loop spans 12 amino acids. Germline V gene lookup returns CDR1 SGHTA and CDR2 FQGTGA. The DNA for the CDR3 is TGTGCCAGCAGCTCCCCCGGGGGGGAGCAGTTCTTC. Its translation: CASSSPGGEQFF. Complete variable domain (other parts from reference TRBV7-3 and TRBJ2-1): GAGVSQTPSNKVTEKGKYVELRCDPISGHTALYWYRQSLGQGPEFLIYFQGTGAADDSGLPNDRFFAVRPEGSVSTLKIQRTERGDSAVYLCASSSPGGEQFFGPGTRLTVL.

The rearrangement joins TRBV29-1 to TRBJ2-7; D not resolved. Trimming removed 3 bases from V and 1 base from J, with 10 bases in between. Germline lookup yields CDR1 SQVTM and CDR2 ANQGSEA. The CDR3 has 13 residues. In DNA, the CDR3 is TGCAGCGTTGAGGGTGTAGGGTCCTACGAGCAGTACTTC. As protein: CSVEGVGSYEQYF.

This chain uses TRBV4-3 with TRBJ2-3; D unclear. V was shortened by 1 base and J by 3 bases, with 14 bases between the two germline ends. Germline assignment: CDR1 LGHNA and CDR2 YSLEER. The CDR3 runs to 16 residues. The CDR3 spells CASSQGNSLWTDTQYF. CDR3 nucleotide sequence: TGCGCCAGCAGCCAAGGGAACTCCTTGTGGACAGATACGCAGTATTTT.

The chain uses TRBV6-6 and TRBJ2-5; no clear D. Germline V gene sequence: CDR1 MNHNY, CDR2 SVGAGI (reference sequence). The CDR3 totals 12 residues. V was trimmed by 5 bases and J by 0 bases, leaving 4 bases between them. Here the CDR3 DNA reads TGTGCCAGCAGTCATAACCAAGAGACCCAGTACTTC. Amino acid sequence: CASSHNQETQYF.

The J gene is TRBJ2-7, the V gene TRBV6-5; tentatively, D is TRBD1 or TRBD2 (5 bases each). Trimming removed 4 bases at V and 7 bases at J, with 17 bases between. CDR1 is MNHEY, CDR2 SVGAGI, per germline. The CDR3 loop spans 14 amino acids. The CDR3, as DNA: TGTGCCAGCAGTTCCCACGGGGCCTCCGGGGAGCAGTACTTC. Amino acids: CASSSHGASGEQYF.

The chain has TRBV5-1 and TRBJ1-3, with D possibly matching TRBD1 (5 bases). Trimming cost V 5 bases and J 2 bases, with 14 bases left between them. Germline V gives CDR1 SGHRS, CDR2 YFSETQ. This CDR3 comprises 15 residues. CDR3 in amino acids: CASSYATEAGNTIYF. Written as DNA, the CDR3 is TGCGCCAGCAGTTACGCGACAGAGGCTGGAAACACCATATATTTT.